Following are 28 T cell receptor beta chains from one sample sequenced in a study of vaccination effects on CD4 cells after COVID-19. Sequencing was performed with immunoSEQ multiplex PCR; in TCRdb, only in-frame clones are kept and a portion is missing. The sample has tens of thousands of clones, over 75% seen once. Before sequencing took place, the ViraFEST assay used viral peptide pools to expand antigen-specific CD4+ T cells. Upon completion of under eleven days in culture, CD4+ T cells were isolated. Nucleocapsid antibodies stayed negative before and after vaccination, showing no earlier SARS-CoV-2 infection. Which antigens these TCRs recognize remains unknown. The specimen was CD4+ T cells from PBMCs cultured with HCoV-NL63 spike peptides, collected before COVID-19 vaccination. Receptors originate from a human donor who received a COVID-19 vaccine.

This clone was detected a few times. This sequence joins TRBV7-3 and TRBJ2-1; no definite D call. The CDR3 has 16 amino acids. With 0 bases removed from V and 6 bases from J, the gap between germline ends came to 15 bases. Looked up from germline, CDR1 is SGHTA and CDR2 is FQGTGA. CDR3 coding DNA: TGTGCCAGCAGCTTAACGCCCACTGTGTTCGTCAATGAGCAGTTCTTC. Residues: CASSLTPTVFVNEQFF.

The chain employs TRBV9 and TRBJ2-1; possible D gene TRBD2, 6 bases. Per germline, CDR1 SGDLS and CDR2 YYNGEE. Trimming removed 1 base from V and 6 bases from J, with 8 bases in between. The CDR3 has 13 residues. The CDR3 region is CASSVQGGNEQFF. CDR3 nucleotide sequence: TGTGCCAGCAGCGTACAGGGAGGCAATGAGCAGTTCTTC.

V gene TRBV27 combines with J gene TRBJ1-1, with D possibly TRBD1 on 6 matching bases. This CDR3 spans 13 amino acids. Between the trimmed V and J ends, which lost 6 bases and 7 bases, there was a span of 15 bases. Germline V gene data show CDR1 as MNHEY and CDR2 as SMNVEV (reference sequence). The CDR3 DNA sequence: TGTGCCAGCAGCTCATGGGGGGCGATTGAAGCTTTCTTT. As protein: CASSSWGAIEAFF.

Turning to this clone: Compared with germline, one end of the junction differs, possibly owing to a read error. Distinct nucleotide sequences in the sample also encode this CDR3. The CDR3 region is CASSPQGSGNTIYF. The CDR3 region has the DNA TGTGCCAGCTCCCCACAGGGTTCTGGAAACACCATATATTTT. The genes are TRBV18 and TRBJ1-3; TRBD1 is a possible D gene (6 bases). CDR3 length: 14 residues. From germline, CDR1 is KGHSH and CDR2 LQKENI.

CDR3 loop: CASSLSWTGGPDTQYF. CDR3 sequence (DNA): TGCGCCAGCAGCTTGAGTTGGACAGGGGGCCCAGATACGCAGTATTTT. This chain links TRBV5-1 with TRBJ2-3; 11 positions agree with TRBD1. Germline V gene lookup returns CDR1 SGHRS and CDR2 YFSETQ. CDR3 size: 16 residues. V dropped 1 base and J dropped 4; count of bases not matched to a gene: 5.

V gene TRBV20-1 combines with J gene TRBJ2-3, with D possibly being TRBD2 (6 bases). The CDR3 consists of 17 residues. V was clipped by 3 bases and J by 0 bases, with 19 bases between them. Germline values: CDR1 DFQATT, CDR2 SNEGSKA (reference sequence). The CDR3 here is CSASLAGYSRSTDTQYF. The CDR3 DNA follows: TGCAGTGCTAGTCTGGCGGGGTATAGTCGGAGCACAGATACGCAGTATTTT.

V gene TRBV30 combines with J gene TRBJ2-3; 10 positions agree with TRBD2. After removal of 2 bases from V and 1 base from J, the junction contained 3 bases not matched to a gene. Germline V gene sequence: CDR1 GTSNPN, CDR2 SVGIG (reference sequence). This CDR3 is 15 amino acids long. CDR3 region: CAWSLAGGGTDTQYF. CDR3 DNA: TGTGCCTGGAGTTTAGCGGGGGGTGGCACAGATACGCAGTATTTT. Full variable domain (missing parts from reference TRBV30 and TRBJ2-3): SQTIHQWPATLVQPVGSPLSLECTVEGTSNPNLYWYRQAAGRGLQLLFYSVGIGQISSEVPQNLSASRPQDRQFILSSKKLLLSDSGFYLCAWSLAGGGTDTQYFGPGTRLTVL.

V is TRBV21-1 and J is TRBJ2-7. TRBV21-1 is a known pseudogene. The CDR3 is made up of 14 amino acids. This CDR3 is CASSKVGRPNEQYV. CDR3 DNA sequence: TGTGCCAGCAGCAAAGTCGGACGTCCCAACGAGCAGTACGTC.

The chain uses TRBV5-1 and TRBJ2-1, with 8 bases lining up with TRBD2. This CDR3 region has 16 residues. Germline V lookup: CDR1 SGHRS, CDR2 YFSETQ. The V segment lost 3 bases and the J segment 5 bases; nucleotides outside the gene matches: 10. DNA of the CDR3: TGCGCCAGCAGCTGGCGAGCGGGGGCCCAAAACAATGAGCAGTTCTTC. It encodes CASSWRAGAQNNEQFF.

The rearrangement joins TRBV11-2 to TRBJ2-3; TRBD2 agrees at 12 bases. V shed 7 bases and J 0 bases; nucleotides not matched to a gene: 11. Germline values: CDR1 SGHAT, CDR2 FQNNGV. This CDR3 is built from 18 residues. The CDR3 protein is CASKLRTSGARSTDTQYF. The CDR3 region has the DNA TGTGCCAGCAAACTCCGGACTAGCGGGGCAAGAAGCACAGATACGCAGTATTTT.

The chain links TRBV4-1 to TRBJ1-2, with D maybe TRBD1 (6 bases). This CDR3 spans 15 amino acids. Per germline, CDR1 MGHRA and CDR2 YSYEKL. V was shortened by 2 bases and J by 4 bases, with 14 bases between the two germline ends. The CDR3 loop is CASSQHGRGGYGYTF. Written as DNA, the CDR3 is TGCGCCAGCAGCCAACATGGCAGGGGCGGCTATGGCTACACCTTC.

The chain is built from TRBV28 and TRBJ1-5; D might be TRBD1 (5 bases). V lost 6 bases, J lost 0 bases, and 12 bases lay in between. The CDR3 contains 15 residues. Germline CDR1 MDHEN, CDR2 SYDVKM. CDR3 nucleotide sequence: TGTGCCAGCAGCCGTGGGGCCTATAGCAATCAGCCCCAGCATTTT. It encodes CASSRGAYSNQPQHF.

CDR3 in amino acids: CASSGGPTDTQYF. The CDR3 DNA reads TGTGCCAGCAGCGGGGGCCCTACAGATACGCAGTATTTT. The chain couples TRBV2 to TRBJ2-3, with D perhaps matching TRBD1 or TRBD2 (6 bases each). This CDR3 contains 13 residues. The V and J ends lost 6 bases and 3 bases respectively, with 10 bases between them. Germline CDR1 reads SNHLY; CDR2 reads FYNNEI.

This CDR3 is CASSPQPNTEAFF. The CDR3 nucleotides are TGTGCCAGCAGCCCCCAACCGAACACTGAAGCTTTCTTT. The rearrangement links TRBV7-2 to TRBJ1-1; D uncertain. CDR1 SGHTA and CDR2 FQGNSA come from the germline V gene. The V end was cut by 5 bases, the J end by 1 base, with 8 bases between. The CDR3 runs 13 residues.

CDR3 residues: CASRDRSGQPQHF. As DNA, the CDR3 is TGTGCCAGCAGAGATCGTTCCGGTCAGCCCCAGCATTTT. This chain connects TRBV6-6 to TRBJ1-5, with unresolved D. There are 13 residues in the CDR3. V lost 6 bases, J lost 6 bases, and 12 bases lay in between. Germline CDR1 and CDR2: MNHNY and SVGAGI (reference sequence).

The chain uses TRBV2 and TRBJ2-7; a possible D gene is TRBD1 (6 bases). Deletions cut 7 bases from V and 7 bases from J, with 17 bases between. Germline CDR1 SNHLY, CDR2 FYNNEI. CDR3 length: 13 residues. The CDR3 is CASNRDTLTEQYV. The CDR3 DNA sequence: TGTGCCAGCAATAGGGACACCCTTACAGAGCAGTACGTC.

The CDR3 sequence is CASSSGTGGFNSPLHF. The CDR3 DNA is TGTGCCAGCAGCTCCGGGACAGGGGGTTTTAATTCACCCCTCCACTTT. The chain carries TRBV28 and TRBJ1-6, with 11 bases lining up with TRBD1. The germline CDR1 and CDR2 sequences are MDHEN and SYDVKM. CDR3 size: 16 residues. The J segment lost 6 bases and the V segment lost 6 bases, leaving 7 bases of the junction unmatched.

The V call is TRBV24-1, the J call TRBJ1-2; no definite D call. Trimming shortened V by 1 base and J by 7 bases, and 12 bases separated the two germline ends. This CDR3 region has 14 residues. Germline V gene sequence: CDR1 KGHDR, CDR2 SFDVKD. The CDR3 nucleotides are TGTGCCACCAGTGATTTTTCCGCTGAGGGTGGCTACACCTTC. It yields the protein CATSDFSAEGGYTF.

This clone was seen only a few times. The chain couples TRBV7-3 to TRBJ2-5; 9 bases are a match to TRBD1. CDR3 length equals 14 residues. Germline V gene lookup returns CDR1 SGHTA and CDR2 FQGTGA. J lost 5 bases, V lost 5 bases, and 6 bases had no gene match. The CDR3 is CASSNRGPGETQYF. The CDR3 nucleotides are TGTGCCAGCAGCAACAGGGGGCCGGGGGAGACCCAGTACTTC.

The rearrangement joins TRBV19 to TRBJ2-1; unclear D gene. CDR3 length: 12 amino acids. CDR1 LNHDA and CDR2 SQIVND come from the germline V gene (reference sequence). V was cut by 3 bases and J by 8 bases, with 8 bases left in between. This CDR3 is CASSIVRDEQFF. CDR3 coding DNA: TGTGCCAGTAGTATTGTGCGAGATGAGCAGTTCTTC.

The rearrangement joins TRBV4-1 to TRBJ1-5; no firm D call. Germline V gives CDR1 MGHRA, CDR2 YSYEKL. Trimming stripped 3 bases from V and 3 bases from J, with 9 bases between. CDR3 length: 14 residues. The CDR3 spells CASSQGLNNQPQHF. DNA of the CDR3: TGCGCCAGCAGCCAGGGCCTAAACAATCAGCCCCAGCATTTT.

The rearrangement joins TRBV9 to TRBJ2-2, with D possibly being TRBD1 or TRBD2 (6 bases each). The CDR3 length is 15 residues. Germline lookup yields CDR1 SGDLS and CDR2 YYNGEE. V lost 0 bases, J lost 6 bases, and 12 bases lay in between. CDR3: CASSVELGGAGELFF. CDR3 DNA: TGTGCCAGCAGCGTAGAGCTGGGGGGCGCCGGGGAGCTGTTTTTT.

The genes are TRBV30 and TRBJ1-4; perhaps TRBD1 as D (5 bases). The CDR3 covers 15 residues. Germline lookup yields CDR1 GTSNPN and CDR2 SVGIG (reference sequence). V was shortened by 2 bases and J by 4 bases, with 14 bases between the two germline ends. The CDR3 nucleotides are TGTGCCTGGAGTAGGGAGACAGAATTTAATGAAAAACTGTTTTTT. Protein: CAWSRETEFNEKLFF.

This clone was recorded a few times. The rearrangement uses TRBV27 and TRBJ2-5; TRBD2 agrees at 9 bases. V lost 3 bases, J lost 1 base, and 3 bases stayed unmatched. The CDR3 loop spans 15 amino acids. CDR1 MNHEY and CDR2 SMNVEV come from the germline V gene (reference sequence). Here the CDR3 reads CASSLAGGPQETQYF. The CDR3 DNA is TGTGCCAGCAGTTTGGCGGGGGGGCCCCAAGAGACCCAGTACTTC.

The V call is TRBV2, the J call TRBJ2-2; D gene unclear. Germline CDR1 reads SNHLY; CDR2 reads FYNNEI. The V gene lost 1 base and the J gene lost 8 bases, with 8 bases spanning the gap. This CDR3 region has 13 residues. This chain's CDR3 is CASSEVPVGELFF. CDR3 DNA: TGTGCCAGCAGTGAAGTCCCCGTAGGGGAGCTGTTTTTT.

This chain joins TRBV11-3 and TRBJ2-5, with D possibly being TRBD2 (5 bases). V dropped 5 bases and J dropped 4 bases, with 20 bases sitting between them. Germline CDR1 reads SGHNT; CDR2 reads YENEEA. The CDR3 spans 16 residues. CDR3: CASSLVRVLGPETQYF. The CDR3 DNA reads as TGTGCCAGCAGCCTGGTGCGGGTGCTAGGCCCAGAGACCCAGTACTTC.

The gene calls are TRBV5-6 and TRBJ2-7; 10 nucleotides line up with TRBD1. The V gene's germline CDR1 is SGHDT and CDR2 YYEEEE. The CDR3 runs 15 residues. J was trimmed by 6 bases and V by 2 bases; bases with no gene match: 8. The CDR3 region is CASSFPGQGSLEQYV. The CDR3, as DNA: TGTGCCAGCAGCTTCCCGGGACAGGGGTCCCTCGAGCAGTACGTC.

The chain joins TRBV3-1 (or the pseudogene TRBV3-2) to TRBJ2-5; D is perhaps TRBD2 (6 bases). Deletions cut 0 bases from V and 2 bases from J, with 19 bases between. Germline loops: CDR1 LGHDT, CDR2 YNNKEL (reference sequence). There are 18 residues in the CDR3. The CDR3: CASSQERNPGLQQETQYF. In DNA form, the CDR3 reads TGTGCCAGCAGCCAAGAGAGGAATCCGGGACTCCAACAAGAGACCCAGTACTTC.